The 16 T cell receptor beta chains in this list originate from one sample, sequenced in a study of patients and donors after allogeneic stem cell transplantation. MiXCR was run by TCRdb on the RT-PCR reads, yielding one entry per CDR3 protein. The sample records some 880,000 distinct CDR3 sequences, roughly 18% being singletons. The specimen sequenced was blood, either unsorted or a sorted T cell fraction (not recorded which). These receptors came from a human donor who was either an allogeneic HSCT recipient or a stem cell or donor lymphocyte infusion donor (not recorded which). It is not recorded whose cells these are; they may come from a transplant donor.

The chain carries TRBV7-2 and TRBJ1-4; 8 bases map to TRBD1. The CDR3 runs to 16 residues. The germline gives CDR1 SGHTA, CDR2 FQGNSA. V was clipped by 1 base and J by 0 bases; unmatched bases: 1. In DNA, the CDR3 is TGTGCCAGCAGCTTAGGACAGGGGTCAACTAATGAAAAACTGTTTTTT. Translating it yields CASSLGQGSTNEKLFF.

The chain carries TRBV6-1 and TRBJ1-1; the D gene is possibly TRBD1 (5 bases). V dropped 7 bases and J dropped 1 base, with 16 bases sitting between them. The CDR3 runs 15 residues. From germline, CDR1 is MNHNS and CDR2 SASEGT. The CDR3 protein is CASNFPDTENTEAFF. CDR3 DNA: TGTGCCAGCAATTTCCCGGACACAGAGAACACTGAAGCTTTCTTT.

Concerning this clonotype: At one of its ends the junction is not consistent with the germline gene, which may arise from a read error. The rearrangement joins TRBV7-7 to TRBJ2-5, with D perhaps TRBD2 (6 bases). Looked up from germline, CDR1 is SSHAT and CDR2 is FNYEAQ (reference sequence). The CDR3 has 15 amino acids. The CDR3 spells CASSSGRELEETQYF. The CDR3 bases are TGTGCTAGCAGTTCAGGACGGGAGCTGGAAGAGACCCAGTACTTC.

The rearrangement links TRBV6-1 to TRBJ1-1; D remains ambiguous. The CDR3 loop spans 11 amino acids. V lost 2 bases and J 8 bases, leaving 6 bases between the germline ends. Germline CDR1 reads MNHNS; CDR2 reads SASEGT. Here the CDR3 reads CASSEFREAFF. The CDR3 DNA reads TGTGCCAGCAGTGAATTTCGGGAAGCTTTCTTT.

This clonotype was detected only a few times. V and J are TRBV5-1 and TRBJ2-1; TRBD2 might be the D (6 bases). V lost 4 bases and J 0 bases, leaving 14 bases between the germline ends. Germline V gene lookup returns CDR1 SGHRS and CDR2 YFSETQ. CDR3 length: 16 residues. The CDR3: CASSILAADSYNEQFF. CDR3 DNA: TGCGCCAGCAGCATATTAGCGGCCGACTCCTACAATGAGCAGTTCTTC.

Many counts were recorded for this clonotype. The genes are TRBV5-1 and TRBJ2-1, with a tentative D call TRBD1 (6 bases). V dropped 0 bases and J dropped 8 bases, with 6 bases sitting between them. This CDR3 comprises 12 residues. Germline-derived CDR1 and CDR2 are SGHRS and YFSETQ. The DNA for the CDR3 is TGCGCCAGCAGCTTGGAGGGGGATGAGCAGTTCTTC. Protein product: CASSLEGDEQFF.

This clonotype showed up many times. The rearrangement joins TRBV12-3 or TRBV12-4 to TRBJ1-3; TRBD1 matches 8 bases. The CDR3 has 16 amino acids. The J segment lost 2 bases and the V segment lost 6 bases, leaving 9 bases of the junction unmatched. CDR3 loop: CASSRQGLSTGNTIYF. The CDR3 DNA follows: TGTGCCAGCAGCCGACAGGGGTTGAGCACTGGAAACACCATATATTTT.

This clonotype was picked up many times. This chain connects TRBV7-9 to TRBJ1-1; unclear D gene. Trimming removed 0 bases from V and 7 bases from J, with 3 bases in between. The CDR3 runs 11 residues. Looked up from germline, CDR1 is SEHNR and CDR2 is FQNEAQ (reference sequence). CDR3 in DNA: TGTGCCAGCAGCTTAGCGGTTGAAGCTTTCTTT. Amino acid sequence: CASSLAVEAFF. The whole variable domain, filled in from reference TRBV7-9 and TRBJ1-1, reads DTGVSQNPRHKITKRGQNVTFRCDPISEHNRLYWYRQTLGQGPEFLTYFQNEAQLEKSRLLSDRFSAERPKGSFSTLEIQRTEQGDSAMYLCASSLAVEAFFGQGTRLTVV.

This chain connects TRBV15 to TRBJ2-7; 10 nucleotides match TRBD1. The CDR3 is 14 residues long. The V gene's germline CDR1 is LNHNV and CDR2 YYDKDF (reference sequence). The V and J ends lost 6 bases and 3 bases, in that order; junction bases with no gene match: 5. In DNA, the CDR3 is TGTGCCACCAGTATTGACAGGGGGCACTACGAGCAGTACTTC. This sequence encodes CATSIDRGHYEQYF.

V is TRBV7-6 and J is TRBJ1-2, with no clear D. V was clipped by 5 bases and J by 0 bases, with 16 bases between them. This CDR3 is built from 16 residues. Germline CDR1 SGHVS, CDR2 FNYEAQ. CDR3 in DNA: TGTGCCAGCAGCCCACAAATATGGGGAGCTAACTATGGCTACACCTTC. This translates into CASSPQIWGANYGYTF. Variable domain in full (rest from reference TRBV7-6 and TRBJ1-2): GAGVSQSPRYKVTKRGQDVALRCDPISGHVSLYWYRQALGQGPEFLTYFNYEAQQDKSGLPNDRFSAERPEGSISTLTIQRTEQRDSAMYRCASSPQIWGANYGYTFGSGTRLTVV.

In the case of this clonotype: At one of its ends the junction is not consistent with the germline gene, which may arise from a read error. This chain connects TRBV5-1 to TRBJ2-2; D perhaps matches TRBD1 (7 bases). The germline V gene encodes CDR1 SGHRS and CDR2 YFSETQ. The CDR3 is made up of 17 amino acids. The CDR3 sequence: CTSSLGLKTGYAGELFF. The CDR3 DNA is TGCACCAGCAGCTTGGGACTTAAGACAGGGTACGCCGGGGAGCTGTTTTTT.

Here the CDR3 DNA reads TGCAGTGTTGAGGGACCACAGAGCGAAGGGCAGTTCTTC. Translation: CSVEGPQSEGQFF. The rearrangement uses TRBV20-1 and TRBJ2-1; D possibly uses TRBD1 or TRBD2 (5 bases each). Trimming pared 7 bases from V and 12 bases from J, leaving 22 bases between. Germline-derived CDR1 and CDR2 are DFQATT and SNEGSKA (reference sequence). The CDR3 length is 13 residues.

This clonotype came up a few times. The chain uses TRBV5-1 and TRBJ2-7; D perhaps matches TRBD2 (5 bases). The germline CDR1 and CDR2 sequences are SGHRS and YFSETQ. This CDR3 has 14 residues. V shed 2 bases and J shed 6 bases, with 15 bases lying between them. CDR3 sequence reads: CASSLDGLPSEQYF. The CDR3 DNA sequence: TGCGCCAGCAGCTTAGACGGACTCCCATCCGAGCAGTACTTC.

The chain couples TRBV15 to TRBJ2-5; D may be TRBD1 (7 bases). V was shortened by 0 bases and J by 5 bases, with 16 bases between the two germline ends. CDR3 length: 16 residues. CDR1 and CDR2 from the germline V gene are LNHNV and YYDKDF (reference sequence). The CDR3 region has the DNA TGTGCCACCAGCAGAGATTTAGGACAGGAGGGGGAGACCCAGTACTTC. Its protein product is CATSRDLGQEGETQYF.

In its sample, this clonotype was seen a few times. The V call is TRBV29-1, the J call TRBJ1-1; 10 bases agree with TRBD1. Trimming at V came to 7 bases and at J to 4 bases, leaving 6 bases not matched to a gene. Germline CDR1 is SQVTM and CDR2 is ANQGSEA. CDR3 size: 13 residues. CDR3 nucleotides: TGCAGCGCCCCCGGGACAGGGGCCACTGAAGCTTTCTTT. Translating gives CSAPGTGATEAFF.

Only a few counts were recorded for this clonotype. The CDR3 DNA reads TGTGCCAGCAGCTTGGTGGACAGGGGCACCGGGGAGCTGTTTTTT. This gives the protein CASSLVDRGTGELFF. The chain joins TRBV5-6 to TRBJ2-2; 9 positions agree with TRBD1. Per the germline V gene, CDR1 is SGHDT and CDR2 is YYEEEE. Germline trimming cut 0 bases from V and 4 bases from J; bases unmatched to any gene: 1. The CDR3 extends over 15 amino acids.